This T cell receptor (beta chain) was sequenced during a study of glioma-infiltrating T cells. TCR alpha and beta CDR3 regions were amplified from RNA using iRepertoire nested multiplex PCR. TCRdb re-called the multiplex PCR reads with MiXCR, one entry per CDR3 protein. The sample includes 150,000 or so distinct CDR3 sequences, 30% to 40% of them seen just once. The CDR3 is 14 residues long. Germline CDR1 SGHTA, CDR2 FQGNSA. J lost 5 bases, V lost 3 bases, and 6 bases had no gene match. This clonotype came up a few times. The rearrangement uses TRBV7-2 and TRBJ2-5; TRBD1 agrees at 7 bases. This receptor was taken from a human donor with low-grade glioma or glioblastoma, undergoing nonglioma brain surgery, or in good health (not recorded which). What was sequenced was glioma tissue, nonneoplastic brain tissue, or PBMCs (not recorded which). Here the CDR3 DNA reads TGTGCCAGCAGCTTGGACAGGTACATGGAGACCCAGTACTTC. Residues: CASSLDRYMETQYF. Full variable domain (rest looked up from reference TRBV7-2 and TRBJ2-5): GAGVSQSPSNKVTEKGKDVELRCDPISGHTALYWYRQSLGQGLEFLIYFQGNSAPDKSGLPSDRFSAERTGGSVSTLTIQRTQQEDSAVYLCASSLDRYMETQYFGPGTRLLVL.